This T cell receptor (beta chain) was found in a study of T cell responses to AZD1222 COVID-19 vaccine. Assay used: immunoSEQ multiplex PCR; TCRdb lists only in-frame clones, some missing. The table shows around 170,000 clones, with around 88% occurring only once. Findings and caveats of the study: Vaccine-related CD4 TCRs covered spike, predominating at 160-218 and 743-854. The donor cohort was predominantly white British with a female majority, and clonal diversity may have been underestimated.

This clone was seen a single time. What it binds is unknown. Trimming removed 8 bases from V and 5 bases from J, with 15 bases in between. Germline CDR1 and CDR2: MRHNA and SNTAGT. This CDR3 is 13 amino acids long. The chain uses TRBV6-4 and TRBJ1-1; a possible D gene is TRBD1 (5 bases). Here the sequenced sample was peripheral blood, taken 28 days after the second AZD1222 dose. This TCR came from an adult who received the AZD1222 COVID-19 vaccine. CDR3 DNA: TGTGCCAGCGGCTCCCAAAAGGGGACTGAAGCTTTCTTT. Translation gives CASGSQKGTEAFF.